What follows are 28 T cell receptor beta chains derived from one specimen sequenced in a study of blood T cell repertoires in COVID-19. Here immunoSEQ multiplex PCR was the method, and the copy in TCRdb shows in-frame clones only, minus some. The repertoire holds approximately 170,000 clones, about 85% seen once, with approximately 8.4% in the top ten. The sequenced material came from PBMCs or T cells enriched from blood (not recorded which). The source of these receptors is a woman aged 50 to 60 who had recovered from COVID-19.

The rearrangement uses TRBV28 and TRBJ2-7, with 7 bases matching TRBD1. Trimming at V came to 2 bases and at J to 1 base, leaving 2 bases not matched to a gene. Germline loops: CDR1 MDHEN, CDR2 SYDVKM. The CDR3 contains 14 residues. CDR3 nucleotides: TGTGCCAGCAGTTTAGAGGACAGGTCCTACGAGCAGTACTTC. Translated, it gives CASSLEDRSYEQYF.

This clone was seen at least ten times. The chain is built from TRBV5-1 and TRBJ1-4; D remains ambiguous. The CDR3 runs to 15 residues. Between the trimmed V and J ends, which lost 2 bases and 0 bases, there was a span of 8 bases. In germline, CDR1 is SGHRS, CDR2 YFSETQ. The CDR3 DNA follows: TGCGCCAGCAGCTTAACTGCCGCAACTAATGAAAAACTGTTTTTT. Protein product: CASSLTAATNEKLFF.

The sample holds a few counts of this clone. This sequence joins TRBV3-1 (or the pseudogene TRBV3-2) and TRBJ2-3, with a weak D call TRBD2 (6 bases). CDR1 LGHDT and CDR2 YNNKEL come from the germline V gene (reference sequence). V shed 0 bases and J shed 6 bases, with 19 bases lying between them. The length of the CDR3 is 17 residues. CDR3 nucleotides: TGTGCCAGCAGCCAAGATTCCGGGGAGGACTGGTCCGATACGCAGTATTTT. As protein: CASSQDSGEDWSDTQYF.

This clone was counted a single time. The chain combines TRBV6-4 with TRBJ2-1, with D unresolved. V was clipped by 3 bases and J by 2 bases, with 14 bases between them. The CDR3 consists of 16 residues. Germline loops: CDR1 MRHNA, CDR2 SNTAGT. The CDR3 region has the DNA TGTGCCAGCAGTGAGGTGACCGTAGGAGCCTACAATGAGCAGTTCTTC. This codes for CASSEVTVGAYNEQFF.

The chain recombines TRBV14 with TRBJ2-5; D is uncertain. V was shortened by 0 bases and J by 3 bases, with 11 bases between the two germline ends. This CDR3 is 15 amino acids long. The germline V gene has CDR1 SGHDN and CDR2 FVKESK. CDR3 nucleotide sequence: TGTGCCAGCAGCCAAGACCGGCCAGGCAAAGAGACCCAGTACTTC. It is translated as CASSQDRPGKETQYF. Looking up the rest from reference TRBV14 and TRBJ2-5 gives the full variable domain: EAGVTQFPSHSVIEKGQTVTLRCDPISGHDNLYWYRRVMGKEIKFLLHFVKESKQDESGMPNNRFLAERTGGTYSTLKVQPAELEDSGVYFCASSQDRPGKETQYFGPGTRLLVL.

The chain recombines TRBV28 with TRBJ2-7; D is ambiguous. The CDR3 contains 12 residues. V was cut by 6 bases and J by 3 bases, with 9 bases left in between. Germline loops: CDR1 MDHEN, CDR2 SYDVKM. The CDR3: CASSPSGYEQYF. CDR3 DNA sequence: TGTGCCAGCAGCCCATCAGGCTACGAGCAGTACTTC.

The V gene is TRBV10-3, the J gene TRBJ1-1; 9 positions agree with TRBD1. The V gene end was trimmed by 6 bases and the J gene end by 5 bases; junction bases not matched to a gene: 10. Germline-derived CDR1 and CDR2 are ENHRY and SYGVKD. This CDR3 region has 15 residues. CDR3 bases: TGTGCCATCAGCCAGACAGGGGGGGTACCGACTGAAGCTTTCTTT. Its translation is CAISQTGGVPTEAFF.

This clone appeared a single time. The J gene is TRBJ1-1, the V gene TRBV19, with 7 bases aligning to TRBD1. Germline loops: CDR1 LNHDA, CDR2 SQIVND (reference sequence). V shed 1 base, J shed 5 bases, and the junction held 7 bases outside the gene matches. The CDR3 totals 15 residues. The CDR3 here is CASSIVGTVGTEAFF. CDR3 nucleotides: TGTGCCAGTAGTATAGTCGGGACAGTGGGGACTGAAGCTTTCTTT.

The chain carries TRBV6-2 or TRBV6-3 and TRBJ1-5; 9 bases are a match to TRBD1. The V and J ends lost 4 bases and 6 bases, in that order; junction bases with no gene match: 7. This CDR3 is built from 15 residues. The V gene's germline CDR1 is MNHEY and CDR2 SVGEGT. The chain's CDR3 is CASSFTGTGRQPQHF. The CDR3 DNA reads TGTGCCAGCAGTTTCACCGGGACAGGGCGTCAGCCCCAGCATTTT.

The chain recombines TRBV29-1 with TRBJ1-2; 8 bases align to TRBD1. Germline assignment: CDR1 SQVTM and CDR2 ANQGSEA. The V segment lost 3 bases and the J segment 7 bases; nucleotides outside the gene matches: 7. This CDR3 comprises 13 residues. The CDR3 nucleotides are TGCAGCGTTGACCAAGGACAGGGAGCTGGCTACACCTTC. Protein sequence: CSVDQGQGAGYTF. Full variable domain (missing parts from reference TRBV29-1 and TRBJ1-2): SAVISQKPSRDICQRGTSLTIQCQVDSQVTMMFWYRQQPGQSLTLIATANQGSEATYESGFVIDKFPISRPNLTFSTLTVSNMSPEDSSIYLCSVDQGQGAGYTFGSGTRLTVV.

Notes on this clone: Other DNA sequences of this sample code for an identical CDR3. This chain links TRBV9 with TRBJ1-4; D is possibly TRBD1 (5 bases). The V end was cut by 4 bases, the J end by 0 bases, with 10 bases between. CDR1 is SGDLS and CDR2 is YYNGEE in the germline V gene. This CDR3 comprises 15 residues. The CDR3 coding sequence is TGTGCCAGCAGCCCCACAGGAACAACTAATGAAAAACTGTTTTTT. Residues: CASSPTGTTNEKLFF.

This chain uses TRBV28 with TRBJ1-1, with D uncertain. Germline assignment: CDR1 MDHEN and CDR2 SYDVKM. The CDR3 runs to 15 residues. The V end lost 3 bases, the J end lost 1 base, and 12 bases lay between the germline ends. CDR3: CASSFLGSGNTEAFF. The CDR3 region has the DNA TGTGCCAGCAGTTTTCTCGGGAGTGGGAACACTGAAGCTTTCTTT. The full variable domain, rest sourced from reference TRBV28 and TRBJ1-1, is DVKVTQSSRYLVKRTGEKVFLECVQDMDHENMFWYRQDPGLGLRLIYFSYDVKMKEKGDIPEGYSVSREKKERFSLILESASTNQTSMYLCASSFLGSGNTEAFFGQGTRLTVV.

This clone has a single count. At one boundary the junction diverges from the germline segment, which might be a read error. This chain's CDR3 is CASSVAGGTYSEQFF. Written as DNA, the CDR3 is TGTGCCAGCAGCGTAGCGGGGGGGACGTACAGTGAGCAGTTCTTC. The V and J genes are TRBV9 and TRBJ2-1; TRBD2 agrees at 8 bases. This CDR3 spans 15 amino acids. Germline loops: CDR1 SGDLS, CDR2 YYNGEE.

J is TRBJ1-5 and V is TRBV24-1, with D possibly matching TRBD1 (5 bases). The CDR3 is made up of 13 amino acids. Germline V gene data show CDR1 as KGHDR and CDR2 as SFDVKD. Deletions cut 6 bases from V and 9 bases from J, with 14 bases between. CDR3 in DNA: TGTGCCACCAGTTCGAAGGGGCGCGGGCCCCAGCATTTT. Translating gives CATSSKGRGPQHF.

This chain connects TRBV24-1 to TRBJ2-7, with 7 positions matching TRBD1. The CDR3 is made up of 15 amino acids. Unmatched junction bases numbered 4, after V lost 3 bases and J lost 0 bases. CDR1 and CDR2 from the germline V gene are KGHDR and SFDVKD. In DNA form, the CDR3 reads TGTGCCACCAGTGATGGGGGACAGCGCTCCTACGAGCAGTACTTC. It yields the protein CATSDGGQRSYEQYF.

The chain combines TRBV7-9 with TRBJ2-2, with D perhaps TRBD1 (6 bases). Between the trimmed V and J ends, which lost 3 bases and 4 bases, there was a span of 12 bases. CDR1 and CDR2 from the germline V gene are SEHNR and FQNEAQ (reference sequence). The CDR3 sequence is 15 residues long. The CDR3 region is CASSFAQGSTGELFF. CDR3 DNA sequence: TGTGCCAGCAGCTTCGCACAGGGATCCACCGGGGAGCTGTTTTTT.

This chain connects TRBV5-1 to TRBJ1-2; TRBD1 agrees at 7 bases. The CDR3 spans 14 residues. V was clipped by 3 bases and J by 8 bases; unmatched bases: 10. From germline, CDR1 is SGHRS and CDR2 YFSETQ. In DNA form, the CDR3 reads TGCGCCAGCAGCTCAACCGGACAGGCAGGCGGCTACACCTTC. This translates into CASSSTGQAGGYTF.

V gene TRBV7-2 combines with J gene TRBJ2-5; TRBD1 matches 7 bases. This CDR3 contains 15 residues. CDR1 is SGHTA, CDR2 FQGNSA, per germline. With 6 bases clipped from V and 4 bases from J, the junction kept 11 bases outside the gene matches. CDR3 bases: TGTGCCAGCAGACCACAGGGGTTGAAGGGAGAGACCCAGTACTTC. It codes for CASRPQGLKGETQYF.

The chain combines TRBV5-6 with TRBJ2-6; 7 nucleotides align to TRBD2. Per germline, CDR1 SGHDT and CDR2 YYEEEE. The CDR3 is 18 amino acids. V lost 1 base and J lost 4; bases outside the gene matches: 11. The DNA for the CDR3 is TGTGCCAGCAGCTTGATCGACCGGCGGGGGTCCGGGGCCAACGTCCTGACTTTC. Residues: CASSLIDRRGSGANVLTF.

The CDR3, as DNA: TGCGCCAGCAGCTTGGACAGGGGATCCGGGGAGCTGTTTTTT. It translates to CASSLDRGSGELFF. The chain combines TRBV5-1 with TRBJ2-2, with TRBD1 matching over 7 bases. The CDR3 runs 14 residues. V lost 0 bases and J lost 6; bases outside the gene matches: 2. CDR1 and CDR2 (germline): SGHRS, YFSETQ.

The gene calls are TRBV3-1 (or the pseudogene TRBV3-2) and TRBJ1-5; 7 bases agree with TRBD1. Germline values: CDR1 LGHDT, CDR2 YNNKEL (reference sequence). This CDR3 contains 16 residues. V dropped 4 bases and J dropped 2; count of bases not matched to a gene: 8. CDR3 residues: CASSLGTVGRNQPQHF. Here the CDR3 DNA reads TGTGCCAGCAGCCTGGGGACAGTGGGTCGCAATCAGCCCCAGCATTTT.

This clone appeared once. The chain is built from TRBV5-1 and TRBJ2-7, with 7 positions matching TRBD1. CDR3 length: 16 amino acids. J was trimmed by 5 bases and V by 0 bases; bases with no gene match: 11. Germline V gene sequence: CDR1 SGHRS, CDR2 YFSETQ. The CDR3 nucleotides read TGCGCCAGCAGCTTGGGGGGGAAGACAGGGCCCGACGAGCAGTACTTC. This translates into CASSLGGKTGPDEQYF.

CDR3 amino acids: CATSESTGTSPDIQYF. The CDR3 bases are TGTGCCACCAGTGAGTCTACCGGGACTAGCCCCGACATTCAGTACTTC. The chain is built from TRBV24-1 and TRBJ2-4; 9 bases are a match to TRBD2. This CDR3 is built from 16 residues. Germline CDR1 and CDR2: KGHDR and SFDVKD. The V and J ends lost 4 bases and 8 bases, in that order; junction bases with no gene match: 11.

The chain is built from TRBV4-2 and TRBJ2-1, with D perhaps TRBD2 (5 bases). Germline V gives CDR1 LGHNA, CDR2 YNFKEQ. Trimming removed 0 bases from V and 6 bases from J, with 18 bases in between. The CDR3 length is 17 residues. The CDR3 bases are TGTGCCAGCAGCCAAGATCGGGCCTCAGCGGTGCTCAATGAGCAGTTCTTC. Its translation: CASSQDRASAVLNEQFF.

The chain joins TRBV24-1 to TRBJ2-3, with 10 bases matching TRBD2. The V gene end was trimmed by 3 bases and the J gene end by 3 bases; junction bases not matched to a gene: 11. This CDR3 region has 18 residues. Germline V gene lookup returns CDR1 KGHDR and CDR2 SFDVKD. The CDR3 is CATSDGVIAGGWTDTQYF. The CDR3 DNA reads as TGTGCCACCAGTGATGGGGTCATAGCGGGAGGTTGGACAGATACGCAGTATTTT.

The V and J genes are TRBV28 and TRBJ2-5, with TRBD1 matching 7 bases. From germline, CDR1 is MDHEN and CDR2 SYDVKM. The ends lost 4 bases at V and 3 bases at J; junction bases unmatched: 11. The CDR3 is made up of 16 amino acids. The CDR3 DNA follows: TGTGCCAGCAGTTATTCGCCGGGACAGCTTAAAGAGACCCAGTACTTC. Translation: CASSYSPGQLKETQYF.

This chain connects TRBV10-2 to TRBJ2-7; D perhaps matches TRBD1 (6 bases). V lost 6 bases, J lost 3 bases, and 12 bases lay in between. The CDR3 runs to 13 residues. Germline lookup yields CDR1 WSHSY and CDR2 SAAADI. The CDR3 DNA follows: TGCGCCAGCAGCCGGGACACAAACTACGAGCAGTACTTC. This sequence encodes CASSRDTNYEQYF.

The chain carries TRBV7-9 and TRBJ1-1; D not resolved. Germline V gene sequence: CDR1 SEHNR, CDR2 FQNEAQ (reference sequence). V was cut by 0 bases and J by 1 base, with 9 bases left in between. The CDR3 covers 15 residues. CDR3 bases: TGTGCCAGCAGCTTAGCAACGGGGAGGAACACTGAAGCTTTCTTT. This sequence encodes CASSLATGRNTEAFF.